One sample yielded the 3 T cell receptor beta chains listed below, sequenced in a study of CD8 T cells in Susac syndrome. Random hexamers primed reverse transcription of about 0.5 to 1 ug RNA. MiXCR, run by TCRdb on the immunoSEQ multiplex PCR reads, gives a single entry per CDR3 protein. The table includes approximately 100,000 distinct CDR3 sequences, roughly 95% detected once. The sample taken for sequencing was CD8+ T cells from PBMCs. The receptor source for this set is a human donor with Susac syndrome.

This CDR3 is CASSLWVTGELFF. The CDR3 nucleotides are TGTGCCAGCAGCTTATGGGTCACCGGGGAGCTGTTTTTT. The gene calls are TRBV7-8 and TRBJ2-2; unclear D gene. V was pared by 2 bases and J by 4 bases, with 5 bases between. The germline gives CDR1 SGHVS, CDR2 FQNEAQ. The CDR3 is 13 amino acids.

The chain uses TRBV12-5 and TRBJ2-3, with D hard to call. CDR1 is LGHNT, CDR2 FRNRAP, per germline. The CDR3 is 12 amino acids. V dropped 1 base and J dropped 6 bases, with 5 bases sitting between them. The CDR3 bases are TGTGCTAGTGGTTTGGCGTTCGATACGCAGTATTTT. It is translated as CASGLAFDTQYF.

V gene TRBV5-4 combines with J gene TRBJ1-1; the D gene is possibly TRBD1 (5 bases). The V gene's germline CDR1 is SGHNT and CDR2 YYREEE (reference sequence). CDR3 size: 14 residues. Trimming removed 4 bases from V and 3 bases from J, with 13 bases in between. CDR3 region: CASSRGGGDTEAFF. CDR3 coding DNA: TGTGCCAGCAGCAGGGGTGGGGGTGACACTGAAGCTTTCTTT.